The T cell receptor beta chain under discussion was sequenced for a study of T cells in severe cutaneous drug reactions (dated by TCRdb to the late 2010s). Some background on the complete study: Between the early 2010s and the late 2010s, patients were recruited from Taiwan, Thailand and a European registry network. To build the libraries, iRepertoire multiplex PCR was used, and the authors pointed to a comparison in which iRepertoire and 5' RACE methods, with or without UMI, captured abundant clonotypes similarly. Enrollment was limited to patients whose SJS/TEN or DRESS diagnosis was probable or definite according to RegiSCAR criteria. The culprit drug was assigned using the Naranjo algorithm and the ALDEN drug causality algorithm. Patients in either the acute or the recovery stage provided biological samples, such as blister fluids/cells and PBMC. Bulk TCR sequencing was combined with single-cell sequencing, quantitative PCR validation, functional assays and transgenic mouse experiments.

The study at large found these results: The authors noted that whether the public TCR generalizes to SJS/TEN caused by other drugs still needs further study. TRBV12-4 usage was strongly increased in CBZ-SJS/TEN patients, averaging roughly 35% in blister cells and approximately 5% in PBMC. A public TCRbeta CDR3, present at a mean of roughly 15% in all seven CBZ-SJS/TEN blister samples, was undetectable or scarce in PBMC from tolerant controls and healthy donors.

About this clonotype: Its antigen has not been determined.

Sequencing was performed on donors who were patients with carbamazepine-induced Stevens-Johnson syndrome or toxic epidermal necrolysis (CBZ-SJS/TEN). Patients with drug-induced severe cutaneous adverse reactions had T cell receptor repertoires profiled by next-generation sequencing to look for drug-specific clonotypes. The RNA source was either peripheral blood mononuclear cells or blister cells from skin lesions. Sequences MNHEY (CDR1) and SVGEGT (CDR2) are obtained from the germline V gene. Taken from cysteine to phenylalanine, the CDR3 has 15 residues. A DNA sequence was not provided. For both bulk and single-cell sequencing, libraries were prepared with the iRepertoire multiplex PCR system using TCR subtype-specific primers. Bulk TCR beta libraries were generated by multiplex PCR with primers targeting V, D and J gene regions. Bulk TCR library preparation used roughly 90-550 ng of RNA per sample as input. Bulk TCR beta amplicons were sequenced on an Illumina MiSeq. The authors processed their data as follows. Quality control steps removed sample misassignments and low-quality sequencing reads. The amino acids lying between the V-gene Y[YFLI]C motif and the J-segment [FW]GXGT motif were defined as CDR3. The IMGT database served as the reference for assigning TRBV and TRBJ genes and CDR3 clonotypes. TRBV expression in each sample was normalized to the mean expression of the same gene in PBMC from fewer than 45 healthy donors. Following reprocessing of the reads by TCRdb, the data hold one row per CDR3 protein sequence and no DNA is available. For this entry, the V and J calls and clone size follow TCRdb and not the study's own pipeline. The sample table includes 9,500 to 11,000 distinct CDR3 sequences. About 20% of the sample goes to the ten largest clones.

This clonotype originated in a human donor with Stevens-Johnson syndrome, a severe cutaneous drug reaction. The rearranged chain carries TRBV6-2 or TRBV6-3 and TRBJ2-1; TCRdb calls TRBD2, which cannot be checked without DNA. The sample was cells from a skin blister. The sample's cell subset or site label, in plain terms: unsorted cells from skin lesion blisters. The CDR3 region: CASSYSGGDYNEQFF.